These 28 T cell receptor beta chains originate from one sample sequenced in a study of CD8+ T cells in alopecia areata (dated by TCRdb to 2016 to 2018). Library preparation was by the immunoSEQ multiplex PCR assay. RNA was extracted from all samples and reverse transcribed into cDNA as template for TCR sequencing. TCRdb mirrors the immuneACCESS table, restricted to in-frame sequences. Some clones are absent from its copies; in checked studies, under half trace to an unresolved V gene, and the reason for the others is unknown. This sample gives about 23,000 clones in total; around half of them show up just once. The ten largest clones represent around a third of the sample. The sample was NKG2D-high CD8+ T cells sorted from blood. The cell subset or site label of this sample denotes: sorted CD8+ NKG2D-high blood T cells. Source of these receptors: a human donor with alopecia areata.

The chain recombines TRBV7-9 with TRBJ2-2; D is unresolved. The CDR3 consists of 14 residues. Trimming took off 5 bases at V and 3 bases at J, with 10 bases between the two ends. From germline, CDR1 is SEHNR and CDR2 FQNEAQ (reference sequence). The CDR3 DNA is TGTGCCAGCAGCCCCGCCGTAGACACCGGGGAGCTGTTTTTT. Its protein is CASSPAVDTGELFF.

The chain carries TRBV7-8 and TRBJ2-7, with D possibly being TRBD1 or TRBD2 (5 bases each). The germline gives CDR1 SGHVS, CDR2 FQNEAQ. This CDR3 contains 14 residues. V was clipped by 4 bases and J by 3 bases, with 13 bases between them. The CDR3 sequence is CASSSDKDFYEQYF. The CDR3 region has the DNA TGTGCCAGCAGCTCGGACAAGGACTTCTACGAGCAGTACTTC.

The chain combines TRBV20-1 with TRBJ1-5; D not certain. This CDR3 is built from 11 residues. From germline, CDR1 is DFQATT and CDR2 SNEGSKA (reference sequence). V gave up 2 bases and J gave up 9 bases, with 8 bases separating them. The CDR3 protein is CSARSGGPQHF. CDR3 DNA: TGCAGTGCTAGATCGGGAGGGCCCCAGCATTTT.

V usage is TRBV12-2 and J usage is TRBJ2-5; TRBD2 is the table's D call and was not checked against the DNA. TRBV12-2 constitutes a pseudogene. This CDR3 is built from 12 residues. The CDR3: CASRLALKTQYF. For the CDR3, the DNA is TGTGCAAGTCGCTTAGCGTTAAAGACCCAGTACTTC.

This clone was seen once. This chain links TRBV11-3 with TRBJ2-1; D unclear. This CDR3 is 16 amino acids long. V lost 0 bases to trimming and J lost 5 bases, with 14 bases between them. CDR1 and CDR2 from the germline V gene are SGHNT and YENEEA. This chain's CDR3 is CASSLDMWVPHNEQFF. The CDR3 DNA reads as TGTGCCAGCAGCTTAGATATGTGGGTTCCCCACAATGAGCAGTTCTTC.

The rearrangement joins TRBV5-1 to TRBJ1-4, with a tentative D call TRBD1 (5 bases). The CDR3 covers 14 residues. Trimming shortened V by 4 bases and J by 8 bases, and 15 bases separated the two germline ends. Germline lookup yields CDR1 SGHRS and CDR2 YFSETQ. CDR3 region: CASSQPGFGEKLFF. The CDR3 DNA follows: TGCGCCAGCAGCCAACCAGGGTTTGGGGAAAAACTGTTTTTT.

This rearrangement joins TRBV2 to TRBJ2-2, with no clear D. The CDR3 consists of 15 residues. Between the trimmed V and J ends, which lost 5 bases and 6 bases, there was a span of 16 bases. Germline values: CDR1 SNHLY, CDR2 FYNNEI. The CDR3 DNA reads TGTGCCAGCAGTTTCTATGCATTCCAGGCCGGGGAGCTGTTTTTT. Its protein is CASSFYAFQAGELFF.

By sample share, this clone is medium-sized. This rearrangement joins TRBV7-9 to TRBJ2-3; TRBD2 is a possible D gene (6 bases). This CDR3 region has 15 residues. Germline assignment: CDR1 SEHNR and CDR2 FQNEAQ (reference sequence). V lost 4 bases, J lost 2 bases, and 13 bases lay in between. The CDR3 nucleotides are TGTGCCAGCAGCTCGCGGGACGGAACCACAGATACGCAGTATTTT. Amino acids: CASSSRDGTTDTQYF. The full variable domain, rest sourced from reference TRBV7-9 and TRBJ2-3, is DTGVSQNPRHKITKRGQNVTFRCDPISEHNRLYWYRQTLGQGPEFLTYFQNEAQLEKSRLLSDRFSAERPKGSFSTLEIQRTEQGDSAMYLCASSSRDGTTDTQYFGPGTRLTVL.

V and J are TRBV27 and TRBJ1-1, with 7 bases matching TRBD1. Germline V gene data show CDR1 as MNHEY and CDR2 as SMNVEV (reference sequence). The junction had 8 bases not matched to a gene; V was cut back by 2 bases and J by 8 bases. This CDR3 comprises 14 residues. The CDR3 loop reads CASSLGRTGTEAFF. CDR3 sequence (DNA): TGTGCCAGCAGTTTAGGCAGGACAGGAACCGAAGCTTTCTTT.

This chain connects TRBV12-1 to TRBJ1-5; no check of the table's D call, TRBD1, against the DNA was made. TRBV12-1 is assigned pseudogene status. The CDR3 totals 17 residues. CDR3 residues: CASSFETPGTTNQPQHF. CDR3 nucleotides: TGTGCCAGCAGCTTTGAGACACCAGGTACCACCAATCAGCCCCAGCATTTT.

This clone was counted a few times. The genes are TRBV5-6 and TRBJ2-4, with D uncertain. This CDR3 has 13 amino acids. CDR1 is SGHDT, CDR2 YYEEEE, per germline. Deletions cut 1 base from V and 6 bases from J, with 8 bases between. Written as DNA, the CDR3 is TGTGCCAGCAGCTTGTTATCGCTAAACATTCAGTACTTC. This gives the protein CASSLLSLNIQYF.

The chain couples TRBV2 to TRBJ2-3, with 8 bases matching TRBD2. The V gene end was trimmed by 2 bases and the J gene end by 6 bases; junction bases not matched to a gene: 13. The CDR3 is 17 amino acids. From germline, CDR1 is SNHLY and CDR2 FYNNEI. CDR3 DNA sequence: TGTGCCAGCAGTGAAAGCGCTAGCGGGCGATACACGGATACGCAGTATTTT. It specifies CASSESASGRYTDTQYF. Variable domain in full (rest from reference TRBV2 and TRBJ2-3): EPEVTQTPSHQVTQMGQEVILRCVPISNHLYFYWYRQILGQKVEFLVSFYNNEISEKSEIFDDQFSVERPDGSNFTLKIRSTKLEDSAMYFCASSESASGRYTDTQYFGPGTRLTVL.

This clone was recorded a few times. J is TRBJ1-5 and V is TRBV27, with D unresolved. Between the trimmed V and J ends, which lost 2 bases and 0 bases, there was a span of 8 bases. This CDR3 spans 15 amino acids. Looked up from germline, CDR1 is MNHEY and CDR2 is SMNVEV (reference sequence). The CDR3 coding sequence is TGTGCCAGCAGTTTAAGTGGGCATAGCAATCAGCCCCAGCATTTT. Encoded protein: CASSLSGHSNQPQHF.

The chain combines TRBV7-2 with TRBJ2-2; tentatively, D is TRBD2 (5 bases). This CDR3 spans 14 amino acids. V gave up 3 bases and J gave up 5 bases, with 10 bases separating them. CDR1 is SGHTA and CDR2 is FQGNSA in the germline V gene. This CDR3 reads CASSFPDWTGELFF. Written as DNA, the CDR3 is TGTGCCAGCAGCTTCCCGGACTGGACCGGGGAGCTGTTTTTT.

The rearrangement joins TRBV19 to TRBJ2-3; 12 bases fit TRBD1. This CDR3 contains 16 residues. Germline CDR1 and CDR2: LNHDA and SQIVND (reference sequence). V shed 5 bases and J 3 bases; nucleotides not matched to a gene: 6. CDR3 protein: CASSRRDRGLTDTQYF. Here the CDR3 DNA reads TGTGCCAGTAGTCGCCGGGACAGGGGGCTAACAGATACGCAGTATTTT.

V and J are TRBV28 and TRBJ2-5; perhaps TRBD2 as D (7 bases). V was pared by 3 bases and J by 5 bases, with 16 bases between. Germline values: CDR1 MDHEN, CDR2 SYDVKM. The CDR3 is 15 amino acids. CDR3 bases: TGTGCCAGCAGTTTCCAAGAGGGAGGGGGGGAGACCCAGTACTTC. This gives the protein CASSFQEGGGETQYF.

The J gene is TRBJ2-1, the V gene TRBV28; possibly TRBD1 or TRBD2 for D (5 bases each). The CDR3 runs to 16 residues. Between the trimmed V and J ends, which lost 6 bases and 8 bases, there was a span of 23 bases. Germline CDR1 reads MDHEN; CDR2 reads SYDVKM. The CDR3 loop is CASRPGTPVDIDEQFF. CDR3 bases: TGTGCCAGCAGGCCCGGGACCCCTGTTGACATCGATGAGCAGTTCTTC.

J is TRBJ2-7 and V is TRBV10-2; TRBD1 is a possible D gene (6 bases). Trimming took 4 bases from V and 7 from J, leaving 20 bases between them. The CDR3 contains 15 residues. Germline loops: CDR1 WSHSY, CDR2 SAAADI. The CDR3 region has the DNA TGCGCCAGCAGTGCCCCCGGGCAGGGGTCTCGGGAGCAGTACTTC. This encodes CASSAPGQGSREQYF.

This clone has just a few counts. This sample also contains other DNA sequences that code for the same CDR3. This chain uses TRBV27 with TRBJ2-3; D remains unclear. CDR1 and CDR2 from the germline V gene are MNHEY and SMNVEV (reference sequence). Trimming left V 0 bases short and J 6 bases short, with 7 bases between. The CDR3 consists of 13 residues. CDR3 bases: TGTGCCAGCAGTTTATCTCGGCCGGATACGCAGTATTTT. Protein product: CASSLSRPDTQYF.

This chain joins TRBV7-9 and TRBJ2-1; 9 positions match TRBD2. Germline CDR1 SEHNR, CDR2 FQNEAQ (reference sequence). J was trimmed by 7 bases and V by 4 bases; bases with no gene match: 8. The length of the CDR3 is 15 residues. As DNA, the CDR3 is TGTGCCAGCAGCTCCTTAGCGGGAGTAGGGAATGAGCAGTTCTTC. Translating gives CASSSLAGVGNEQFF. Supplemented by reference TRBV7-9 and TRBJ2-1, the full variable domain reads DTGVSQNPRHKITKRGQNVTFRCDPISEHNRLYWYRQTLGQGPEFLTYFQNEAQLEKSRLLSDRFSAERPKGSFSTLEIQRTEQGDSAMYLCASSSLAGVGNEQFFGPGTRLTVL.

The CDR3 DNA reads TGTGCCAGCAGTGAAGCGCCTGACAGGATTAACTATGGCTACACCTTC. Translation: CASSEAPDRINYGYTF. The V gene is TRBV6-1, the J gene TRBJ1-2; a possible D gene is TRBD1 (6 bases). The V end lost 0 bases, the J end lost 1 base, and 12 bases lay between the germline ends. Germline-derived CDR1 and CDR2 are MNHNS and SASEGT. The CDR3 extends over 16 amino acids.

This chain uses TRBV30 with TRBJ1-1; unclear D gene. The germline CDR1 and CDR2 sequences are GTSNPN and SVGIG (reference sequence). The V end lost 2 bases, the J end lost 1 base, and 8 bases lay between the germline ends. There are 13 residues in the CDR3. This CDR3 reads CAWSRGGNTEAFF. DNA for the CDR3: TGTGCCTGGAGTCGAGGTGGGAACACTGAAGCTTTCTTT. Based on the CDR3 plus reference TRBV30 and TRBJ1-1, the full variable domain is SQTIHQWPATLVQPVGSPLSLECTVEGTSNPNLYWYRQAAGRGLQLLFYSVGIGQISSEVPQNLSASRPQDRQFILSSKKLLLSDSGFYLCAWSRGGNTEAFFGQGTRLTVV.

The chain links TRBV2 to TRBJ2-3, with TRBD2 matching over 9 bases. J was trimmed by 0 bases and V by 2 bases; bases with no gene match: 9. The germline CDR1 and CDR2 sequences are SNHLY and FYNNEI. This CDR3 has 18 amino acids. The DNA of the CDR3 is TGTGCCAGCAGTGAATATACTAGCGGGTTTGCTAGCACAGATACGCAGTATTTT. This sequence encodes CASSEYTSGFASTDTQYF. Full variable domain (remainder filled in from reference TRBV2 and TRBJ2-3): EPEVTQTPSHQVTQMGQEVILRCVPISNHLYFYWYRQILGQKVEFLVSFYNNEISEKSEIFDDQFSVERPDGSNFTLKIRSTKLEDSAMYFCASSEYTSGFASTDTQYFGPGTRLTVL.

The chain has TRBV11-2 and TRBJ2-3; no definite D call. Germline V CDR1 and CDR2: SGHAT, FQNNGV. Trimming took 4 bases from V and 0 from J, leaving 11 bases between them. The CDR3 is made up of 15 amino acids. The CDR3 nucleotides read TGTGCCAGCAGCTCCAGCCCAGCTAGCACAGATACGCAGTATTTT. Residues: CASSSSPASTDTQYF.

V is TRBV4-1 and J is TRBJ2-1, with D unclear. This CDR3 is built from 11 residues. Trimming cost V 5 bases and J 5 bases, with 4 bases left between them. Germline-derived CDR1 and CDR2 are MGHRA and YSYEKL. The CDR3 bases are TGCGCCAGCAGCTACAACAATGAGCAGTTCTTC. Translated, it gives CASSYNNEQFF.

CDR3 sequence (DNA): TGTGCCAGCAGTGAAGGGTGGTGGACAGAAGCTTTCTTT. Residues: CASSEGWWTEAFF. The rearrangement joins TRBV6-1 to TRBJ1-1; maybe TRBD1 (5 bases). This CDR3 contains 13 residues. Germline V gene lookup returns CDR1 MNHNS and CDR2 SASEGT. Trimming left V 1 base short and J 8 bases short, with 11 bases between.

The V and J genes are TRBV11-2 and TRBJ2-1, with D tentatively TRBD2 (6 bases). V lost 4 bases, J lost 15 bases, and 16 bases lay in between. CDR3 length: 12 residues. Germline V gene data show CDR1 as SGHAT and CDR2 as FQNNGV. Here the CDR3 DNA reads TGTGCCAGCAGCTCCATTTTGGGACTCACGTTCTTC. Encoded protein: CASSSILGLTFF.

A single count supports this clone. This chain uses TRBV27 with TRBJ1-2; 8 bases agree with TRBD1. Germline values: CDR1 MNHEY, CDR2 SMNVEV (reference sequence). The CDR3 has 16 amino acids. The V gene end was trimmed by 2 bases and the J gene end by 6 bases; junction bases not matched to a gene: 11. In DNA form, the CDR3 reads TGTGCCAGCAGTTTACGACCGACAGGGGTTAGGGATGGCTACACCTTC. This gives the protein CASSLRPTGVRDGYTF.